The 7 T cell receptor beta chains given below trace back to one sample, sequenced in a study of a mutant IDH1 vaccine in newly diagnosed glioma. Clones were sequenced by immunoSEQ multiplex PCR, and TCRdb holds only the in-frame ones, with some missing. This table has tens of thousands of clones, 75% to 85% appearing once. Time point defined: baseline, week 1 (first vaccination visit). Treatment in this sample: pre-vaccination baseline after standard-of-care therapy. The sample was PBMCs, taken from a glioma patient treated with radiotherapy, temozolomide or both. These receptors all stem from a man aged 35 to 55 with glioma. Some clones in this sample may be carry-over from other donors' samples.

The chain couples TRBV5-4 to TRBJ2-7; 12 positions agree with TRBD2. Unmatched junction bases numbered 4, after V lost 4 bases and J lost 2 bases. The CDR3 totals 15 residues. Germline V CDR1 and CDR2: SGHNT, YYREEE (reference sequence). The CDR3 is CASSTSSGGAYEQYF. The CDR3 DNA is TGTGCCAGCAGCACCTCTAGCGGGGGGGCCTACGAGCAGTACTTC.

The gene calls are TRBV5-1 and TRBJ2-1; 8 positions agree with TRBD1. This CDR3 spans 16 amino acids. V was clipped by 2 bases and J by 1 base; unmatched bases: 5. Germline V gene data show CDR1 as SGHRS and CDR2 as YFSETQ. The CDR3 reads CASSLNTGGSYNEQFF. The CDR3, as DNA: TGCGCCAGCAGCTTAAATACAGGGGGGTCCTACAATGAGCAGTTCTTC.

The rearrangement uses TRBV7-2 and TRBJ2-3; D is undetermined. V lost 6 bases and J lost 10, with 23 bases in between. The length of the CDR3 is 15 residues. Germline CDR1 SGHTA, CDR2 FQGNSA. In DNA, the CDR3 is TGTGCCAGCAGTCCAAAATACGGGCCTCCGGATCCGCAGTATTTT. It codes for CASSPKYGPPDPQYF. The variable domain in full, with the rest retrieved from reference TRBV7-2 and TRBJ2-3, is GAGVSQSPSNKVTEKGKDVELRCDPISGHTALYWYRQSLGQGLEFLIYFQGNSAPDKSGLPSDRFSAERTGGSVSTLTIQRTQQEDSAVYLCASSPKYGPPDPQYFGPGTRLTVL.

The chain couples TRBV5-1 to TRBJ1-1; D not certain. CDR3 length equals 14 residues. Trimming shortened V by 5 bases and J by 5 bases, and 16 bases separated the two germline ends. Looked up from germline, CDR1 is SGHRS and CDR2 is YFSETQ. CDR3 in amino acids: CASSAPGDGTEAFF. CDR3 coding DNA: TGCGCCAGCAGTGCACCTGGAGACGGGACTGAAGCTTTCTTT.

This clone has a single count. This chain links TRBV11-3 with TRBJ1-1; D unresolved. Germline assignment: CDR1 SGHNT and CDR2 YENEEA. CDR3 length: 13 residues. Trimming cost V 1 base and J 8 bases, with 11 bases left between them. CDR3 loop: CASSLAPGSEAFF. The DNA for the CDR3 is TGTGCCAGCAGCTTAGCTCCGGGGAGCGAAGCTTTCTTT.

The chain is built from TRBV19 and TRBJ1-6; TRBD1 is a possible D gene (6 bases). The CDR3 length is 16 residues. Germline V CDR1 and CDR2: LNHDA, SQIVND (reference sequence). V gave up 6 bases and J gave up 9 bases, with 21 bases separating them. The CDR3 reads CASSLSGAGVISPLHF. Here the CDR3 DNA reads TGTGCCAGTAGCCTGAGCGGGGCAGGGGTTATTTCACCCCTCCACTTT.

Written as DNA, the CDR3 is TGCGCCAGCAGCCAAGATCCCCAGGGGGCCGGATCTGAAGCTTTCTTT. This encodes CASSQDPQGAGSEAFF. This chain uses TRBV4-1 with TRBJ1-1, with 8 bases fitting TRBD1. The CDR3 is made up of 16 amino acids. In germline, CDR1 is MGHRA, CDR2 YSYEKL. Germline trimming cut 0 bases from V and 6 bases from J; bases unmatched to any gene: 9.